A single TCR beta chain is shown here with its context. The target antigen is unknown. These data are taken from a study of shared clonotypes between healthy human individuals. Whole-study context: Each donor had three CD4 naive, three CD4 memory, two CD8 naive and one CD8 memory plate.

Original processing methods: Filtering was not the same, since immunoSEQ gave junction-only sequences without quality scores. Libraries were prepared by immunoSEQ multiplex PCR; TCRdb keeps only in-frame clonotypes and omits some of them. That table is the source of V, J and clone size, and D and trimming were worked out from the DNA. The table lists a few million clones, just over 90% of them singletons. Germline loops: CDR1 SGHTA, CDR2 FQGTGA. V lost 2 bases to trimming and J lost 5 bases, with 14 bases between them. The CDR3 extends over 15 amino acids. Study findings and constraints: Shared clonotypes across all four donors exceeded non-shared ones in generation probability.

The TCR sequence derives from a man younger than 35 in good health. Some clones in this sample may be carry-over from other donors' samples. This chain uses TRBV7-3 with TRBJ2-3; D unclear. Sequencing input: naive CD4+ T cells from PBMCs. Subset indicated: CD45RA+ positively selected. The CDR3 nucleotides are TGTGCCAGCAGCTTAGATCCAATTAGTATAGATACGCAGTATTTT. This encodes CASSLDPISIDTQYF.